Presented here are 5 T cell receptor beta chains from one specimen sequenced in a study of cytomegalovirus exposure and HLA in healthy donors. PCR was performed using 60 Vbeta and 13 Jbeta primers. Method: immunoSEQ multiplex PCR; TCRdb's copy keeps in-frame clones and lacks some. The sample holds about 210,000 clones; over 75% are singletons and the top ten take about a tenth. Material for sequencing was PBMCs. The receptors stem from a woman aged 45-65 years in good health and CMV-seropositive.

The V gene is TRBV6-5, the J gene TRBJ1-2, with TRBD1 matching over 8 bases. After removal of 8 bases from V and 8 bases from J, the junction contained 13 bases not matched to a gene. Germline V gene data show CDR1 as MNHEY and CDR2 as SVGAGI. The CDR3 has 14 amino acids. CDR3 in amino acids: CASGQGPLGKGYTF. Here the CDR3 DNA reads TGTGCCAGCGGACAGGGCCCCTTAGGGAAAGGCTACACCTTC.

The CDR3 DNA sequence: TGTGCCAGCAGCTTAAATCCGGGGGGCGGCTACACCTTC. Protein: CASSLNPGGGYTF. V gene TRBV7-3 combines with J gene TRBJ1-2, with D possibly TRBD1 on 6 matching bases. The germline V gene has CDR1 SGHTA and CDR2 FQGTGA. The CDR3 runs 13 residues. The V end was cut by 1 base, the J end by 8 bases, with 11 bases between.

This chain uses TRBV28 with TRBJ2-5, with D perhaps matching TRBD2 (5 bases). Deletions cut 7 bases from V and 4 bases from J, with 19 bases between. CDR3 length equals 15 residues. The germline V gene encodes CDR1 MDHEN and CDR2 SYDVKM. The CDR3 DNA follows: TGTGCCAGCAATATAAGGCTAGCCTCACCAGAGACCCAGTACTTC. As protein: CASNIRLASPETQYF.

The sample holds a few counts of this clone. CDR3 loop: CATQITARADAFF. CDR3 DNA sequence: TGTGCCACCCAAATCACCGCCAGGGCAGACGCTTTCTTT. This rearrangement joins TRBV2 to TRBJ1-1; possible D gene TRBD1, 5 bases. Germline loops: CDR1 SNHLY, CDR2 FYNNEI. V lost 10 bases and J 11 bases, leaving 23 bases between the germline ends. The CDR3 totals 13 residues.

The V and J genes are TRBV6-1 and TRBJ1-2; 10 bases match TRBD1. Trimming cost V 5 bases and J 7 bases; bases outside gene matches: 7. This CDR3 spans 14 amino acids. Germline CDR1 and CDR2: MNHNS and SASEGT. As DNA, the CDR3 is TGTGCCAGCAGTTTTGGGACAGGGGCGCCTGGCTACACCTTC. Translation gives CASSFGTGAPGYTF.